The 30 T cell receptor beta chains given below trace back to one sample, sequenced in a study of identifying expanded T cells in peripheral blood (dated by TCRdb to between 2017 and 2020). Library preparation employed the immunoSEQ multiplex PCR assay. Entries here come from immuneACCESS through TCRdb and include only in-frame sequences with V and J called. Some clones fail to appear in such tables; in the studies checked, an unresolved V gene covers under half of the shortfall, and the cause of the remainder is unknown. The sample has more than 85,000 clones on record, 88% of them singletons. Approximately 8% of the sample is in the top ten clones. The sequenced sample was blood. These TCRs come from a person aged 18 to 75 in good health.

The chain joins TRBV5-6 to TRBJ1-6; D call uncertain. The V gene's germline CDR1 is SGHDT and CDR2 YYEEEE. CDR3 length: 14 residues. V was cut by 5 bases and J by 0 bases, with 6 bases left in between. In DNA, the CDR3 is TGTGCCAGCAGGATAGACTCCTATAATTCACCCCTCCACTTT. It yields the protein CASRIDSYNSPLHF.

J is TRBJ1-6 and V is TRBV5-6, with 7 positions matching TRBD1. Looked up from germline, CDR1 is SGHDT and CDR2 is YYEEEE. The CDR3 extends over 15 amino acids. V lost 5 bases, J lost 7 bases, and 9 bases stayed unmatched. CDR3 sequence reads: CASRGMVGGNSPLHF. For the CDR3, the DNA is TGTGCCAGCAGGGGGATGGTAGGGGGCAATTCACCCCTCCACTTT.

The gene calls are TRBV14 and TRBJ1-4; no clear D. CDR1 is SGHDN and CDR2 is FVKESK in the germline V gene. V lost 5 bases, J lost 8 bases, and 12 bases lay in between. The CDR3 is made up of 13 amino acids. CDR3 amino acids: CASSVGLGEKLFF. The CDR3 nucleotides read TGTGCCAGCAGCGTCGGTCTAGGAGAAAAACTGTTTTTT.

This clone was recorded only once. The chain links TRBV6-5 to TRBJ2-7; a weak D match, TRBD1 (6 bases). V dropped 7 bases and J dropped 5 bases, with 18 bases sitting between them. Per germline, CDR1 MNHEY and CDR2 SVGAGI. The CDR3 sequence is 14 residues long. The CDR3 coding sequence is TGTGCCAGCAAGGTAATTTGGACAGTCGACGAGCAGTACTTC. Translating it yields CASKVIWTVDEQYF.

This chain uses TRBV9 with TRBJ2-7; D is uncertain. Looked up from germline, CDR1 is SGDLS and CDR2 is YYNGEE. The CDR3 covers 15 residues. V was shortened by 1 base and J by 0 bases, with 11 bases between the two germline ends. CDR3 residues: CASSVSAESSYEQYF. The CDR3 DNA reads TGTGCCAGCAGCGTATCGGCGGAGAGCTCCTACGAGCAGTACTTC.

The chain is built from TRBV18 and TRBJ1-1, with D hard to call. Trimming left V 5 bases short and J 1 base short, with 8 bases between. CDR1 is KGHSH and CDR2 is LQKENI in the germline V gene. The CDR3 has 13 residues. CDR3 in amino acids: CASSGQQNTEAFF. The CDR3 DNA sequence: TGTGCCAGCTCAGGTCAGCAGAACACTGAAGCTTTCTTT.

The rearrangement links TRBV18 to TRBJ2-7; TRBD1 might be the D (5 bases). The CDR3 spans 16 residues. CDR1 KGHSH and CDR2 LQKENI come from the germline V gene. The germline V and J ends were trimmed by 2 bases and 0 bases, with 14 bases remaining between them. The CDR3 here is CASSPTSLGASYEQYF. The CDR3 DNA sequence: TGTGCCAGCTCACCAACCTCCCTAGGGGCCTCCTACGAGCAGTACTTC.

This sequence joins TRBV19 and TRBJ2-7, with a possible D match to TRBD2 (5 bases). This CDR3 comprises 15 residues. V lost 4 bases and J 0 bases, leaving 13 bases between the germline ends. Germline V CDR1 and CDR2: LNHDA, SQIVND (reference sequence). Here the CDR3 reads CASSKKRQASYEQYF. As DNA, the CDR3 is TGTGCCAGTAGTAAGAAGCGGCAAGCCTCCTACGAGCAGTACTTC.

This chain links TRBV29-1 with TRBJ1-1; D gene unclear. V was cut by 3 bases and J by 0 bases, with 11 bases left in between. The CDR3 spans 14 residues. Germline V lookup: CDR1 SQVTM, CDR2 ANQGSEA. In nucleotides, the CDR3 is TGCAGCGTTGACGCTGCGGGAGTGAACACTGAAGCTTTCTTT. Protein: CSVDAAGVNTEAFF.

The genes are TRBV5-1 and TRBJ1-5, with a possible D match to TRBD1 (5 bases). The V end lost 4 bases, the J end lost 1 base, and 6 bases lay between the germline ends. In germline, CDR1 is SGHRS, CDR2 YFSETQ. The CDR3 has 13 residues. The CDR3 is CASSRDSNQPQHF. The CDR3 DNA follows: TGCGCCAGCAGCCGGGACAGCAATCAGCCCCAGCATTTT.

The rearrangement links TRBV7-2 to TRBJ2-1; 7 bases line up with TRBD1. This CDR3 has 14 residues. Germline lookup yields CDR1 SGHTA and CDR2 FQGNSA. Trimming cost V 4 bases and J 7 bases; bases outside gene matches: 7. In nucleotides, the CDR3 is TGTGCCAGCAGCTCCCGACAGGGAATGAATGAGCAGTTCTTC. Protein product: CASSSRQGMNEQFF. The full variable domain, rest sourced from reference TRBV7-2 and TRBJ2-1, is GAGVSQSPSNKVTEKGKDVELRCDPISGHTALYWYRQSLGQGLEFLIYFQGNSAPDKSGLPSDRFSAERTGGSVSTLTIQRTQQEDSAVYLCASSSRQGMNEQFFGPGTRLTVL.

The sample holds many counts of this clone. V gene TRBV7-9 combines with J gene TRBJ2-3; D not resolved. There are 14 residues in the CDR3. CDR1 is SEHNR, CDR2 FQNEAQ, per germline (reference sequence). Trimming took 3 bases from V and 4 from J, leaving 11 bases between them. CDR3 bases: TGTGCCAGCAGCTTGGCCGAGGCACCAGATACGCAGTATTTT. Translation gives CASSLAEAPDTQYF.

The chain couples TRBV14 to TRBJ2-2; D is undetermined. V was shortened by 0 bases and J by 4 bases, with 6 bases between the two germline ends. In germline, CDR1 is SGHDN, CDR2 FVKESK. The CDR3 length is 14 residues. In nucleotides, the CDR3 is TGTGCCAGCAGCCAAGATCTTTTCACCGGGGAGCTGTTTTTT. It translates to CASSQDLFTGELFF.

This sequence joins TRBV5-8 and TRBJ1-1; 7 bases agree with TRBD1. Germline-derived CDR1 and CDR2 are SGHTS and YDEGEE. This CDR3 spans 14 amino acids. V dropped 4 bases and J dropped 6; count of bases not matched to a gene: 9. Here the CDR3 reads CASSRLQGYSEAFF. DNA for the CDR3: TGTGCCAGCAGCAGATTACAGGGGTACTCTGAAGCTTTCTTT.

In DNA form, the CDR3 reads TGTGCCAGCAGTGAAACGGGACGGACCTACAATGAGCAGTTCTTC. Its protein product is CASSETGRTYNEQFF. The rearrangement joins TRBV2 to TRBJ2-1, with D possibly being TRBD1 or TRBD2 (5 bases each). Germline V gives CDR1 SNHLY, CDR2 FYNNEI. This CDR3 is built from 15 residues. V was trimmed by 2 bases and J by 2 bases, leaving 10 bases between them.

The chain uses TRBV11-2 and TRBJ2-3; D may be TRBD2 (6 bases). The V gene lost 4 bases and the J gene lost 4 bases, with 18 bases spanning the gap. The CDR3 is made up of 16 amino acids. Germline CDR1 reads SGHAT; CDR2 reads FQNNGV. CDR3 in DNA: TGTGCCAGCAGCTATGGACTAACGGGGAACTCAGATACGCAGTATTTT. Residues: CASSYGLTGNSDTQYF.

This clone was recorded once. The chain joins TRBV6-4 to TRBJ2-3; 12 nucleotides line up with TRBD2. Losses at the gene ends were 6 bases for V and 6 bases for J; bases not matched to a gene: 4. The CDR3 has 14 amino acids. CDR1 and CDR2 (germline): MRHNA, SNTAGT. CDR3 sequence reads: CASRRLAGADTQYF. The CDR3, as DNA: TGTGCCAGCAGGAGACTAGCGGGAGCGGATACGCAGTATTTT.

In regard to this clone: The junction departs from germline at one end; a sequencing error may be responsible. The chain has TRBV6-5 and TRBJ1-2; 8 nucleotides agree with TRBD1. Germline assignment: CDR1 MNHEY and CDR2 SVGAGI. The CDR3 is 15 residues long. Here the CDR3 reads CASRLGQGVYYSYTF. Here the CDR3 DNA reads TGTGCCAGCAGATTAGGACAGGGAGTTTACTATAGCTACACCTTC.

This rearrangement joins TRBV6-1 to TRBJ1-2; TRBD1 matches at 7 bases. CDR1 and CDR2 (germline): MNHNS, SASEGT. There are 13 residues in the CDR3. The ends lost 7 bases at V and 5 bases at J; junction bases unmatched: 7. In nucleotides, the CDR3 is TGTGCCAGCACCCCCGGACAGGAATATGGCTACACCTTC. Its protein is CASTPGQEYGYTF.

The V and J genes are TRBV9 and TRBJ1-2; 7 nucleotides agree with TRBD1. The CDR3 consists of 16 residues. J lost 5 bases, V lost 4 bases, and 14 bases had no gene match. Germline-derived CDR1 and CDR2 are SGDLS and YYNGEE. CDR3 sequence: CASSSQSRGTAYGYTF. CDR3 sequence (DNA): TGTGCCAGCAGCTCACAGAGTAGGGGGACAGCGTATGGCTACACCTTC.

The gene calls are TRBV4-1 and TRBJ2-1; 9 bases are a match to TRBD2. The ends lost 0 bases at V and 8 bases at J; junction bases unmatched: 11. Per germline, CDR1 MGHRA and CDR2 YSYEKL. The CDR3 is 17 amino acids. The CDR3 DNA reads TGCGCCAGCAGCCAAGATAGGCGGGAGGGTCCCAGGCATGAGCAGTTCTTC. Translation: CASSQDRREGPRHEQFF.

This sequence joins TRBV10-3 and TRBJ2-5; the match to TRBD2 covers 9 bases. This CDR3 has 16 amino acids. The V gene end was trimmed by 0 bases and the J gene end by 1 base; junction bases not matched to a gene: 3. Germline V gene sequence: CDR1 ENHRY, CDR2 SYGVKD. For the CDR3, the DNA is TGTGCCATCAGTGAGTCTCCGACTAGCGGCCAAGAGACCCAGTACTTC. Translation gives CAISESPTSGQETQYF.

This sequence joins TRBV7-9 and TRBJ1-6, with D perhaps TRBD1 (5 bases). CDR1 SEHNR and CDR2 FQNEAQ come from the germline V gene (reference sequence). Trimming removed 2 bases at V and 4 bases at J, with 12 bases between. The CDR3 loop spans 16 amino acids. The CDR3 DNA sequence: TGTGCCAGCAGCTTAAGAGGGGCCGGATATAATTCACCCCTCCACTTT. Protein: CASSLRGAGYNSPLHF.

This chain links TRBV5-1 with TRBJ1-4, with D possibly being TRBD1 (6 bases). Per germline, CDR1 SGHRS and CDR2 YFSETQ. The CDR3 extends over 13 amino acids. Trimming cost V 5 bases and J 6 bases, with 11 bases left between them. Written as DNA, the CDR3 is TGCGCCAGCAGATCAGGGGCTGATGAAAAACTGTTTTTT. Amino acids: CASRSGADEKLFF.

The rearrangement joins TRBV21-1 to TRBJ2-5; the table calls TRBD2, which could not be checked here. TRBV21-1 is a pseudogene. The CDR3 spans 17 residues. The CDR3 loop reads CASSKPPSRRGGETQYF. The DNA for the CDR3 is TGTGCCAGCAGCAAACCCCCCTCTAGGCGGGGTGGGGAGACCCAGTACTTC.

J is TRBJ2-1 and V is TRBV7-6; 8 bases map to TRBD2. The junction had 7 bases not matched to a gene; V was cut back by 4 bases and J by 2 bases. Germline assignment: CDR1 SGHVS and CDR2 FNYEAQ. This CDR3 has 16 amino acids. CDR3 in DNA: TGTGCCAGCAGCTCCCGGGAGGGCTTTCCCTACAATGAGCAGTTCTTC. This translates into CASSSREGFPYNEQFF.

This chain links TRBV2 with TRBJ1-1; D call uncertain. This CDR3 is 13 amino acids long. Germline CDR1 and CDR2: SNHLY and FYNNEI. Trimming took 0 bases from V and 4 from J, leaving 6 bases between them. The CDR3 DNA sequence: TGTGCCAGCAGTGAAGCGGGTGCCACTGAAGCTTTCTTT. It is translated as CASSEAGATEAFF.

The rearrangement joins TRBV11-3 to TRBJ1-3; D is perhaps TRBD1 (5 bases). Germline CDR1 SGHNT, CDR2 YENEEA. Trimming left V 6 bases short and J 0 bases short, with 9 bases between. The CDR3 has 14 amino acids. CDR3 region: CASSVTGSGNTIYF. The CDR3 DNA is TGTGCCAGCAGTGTAACAGGCTCTGGAAACACCATATATTTT.

The chain employs TRBV7-9 and TRBJ1-6; D is uncertain. CDR1 is SEHNR, CDR2 FQNEAQ, per germline (reference sequence). The CDR3 runs to 14 residues. V was cut by 5 bases and J by 6 bases, with 11 bases left in between. CDR3 bases: TGTGCCAGCAGCCTGGCCCGGCCTAATTCACCCCTCCACTTT. Residues: CASSLARPNSPLHF.

This sequence joins TRBV7-8 and TRBJ2-3; D may match TRBD1 or TRBD2 (5 bases each). The germline V and J ends were trimmed by 1 base and 9 bases, with 11 bases remaining between them. The CDR3 covers 13 residues. From germline, CDR1 is SGHVS and CDR2 FQNEAQ. CDR3 sequence (DNA): TGTGCCAGCAGCTTAGTCTCGGGGCACACGCAGTATTTT. This gives the protein CASSLVSGHTQYF.